What follows are 27 T cell receptor beta chains derived from one specimen sequenced in a study of T cell changes during pregnancy in multiple sclerosis. Profiling relied on immunoSEQ multiplex PCR, and the TCRdb table lists in-frame clones only, not all of them. The table has tens of thousands of clones, roughly 93% seen once. The source material was peripheral blood, sampled in the second trimester of pregnancy. The receptors here all came from a female donor in good health, enrolled as a control in a pregnancy study.

The J gene is TRBJ1-5, the V gene TRBV9, with a possible D match to TRBD1 (6 bases). The germline V and J ends were trimmed by 4 bases and 3 bases, with 14 bases remaining between them. There are 15 residues in the CDR3. Germline CDR1 is SGDLS and CDR2 is YYNGEE. CDR3: CASSSSGGPNQPQHF. The CDR3 DNA is TGTGCCAGCAGCTCAAGCGGGGGGCCCAATCAGCCCCAGCATTTT.

The chain uses TRBV5-4 and TRBJ1-2; possible D gene TRBD1, 6 bases. Trimming took off 2 bases at V and 5 bases at J, with 19 bases between the two ends. The germline V gene encodes CDR1 SGHNT and CDR2 YYREEE (reference sequence). This CDR3 comprises 16 residues. CDR3 residues: CASSLTGSARRYGYTF. The DNA for the CDR3 is TGTGCCAGCAGCTTAACAGGGAGTGCTCGCCGGTATGGCTACACCTTC.

V gene TRBV5-6 combines with J gene TRBJ2-2; D remains unclear. The CDR3 is made up of 15 amino acids. Germline values: CDR1 SGHDT, CDR2 YYEEEE. V dropped 1 base and J dropped 0 bases, with 7 bases sitting between them. CDR3 coding DNA: TGTGCCAGCAGCTTGCTAACTTCGAACACCGGGGAGCTGTTTTTT. Protein product: CASSLLTSNTGELFF.

This clone occurred once. The chain carries TRBV6-6 and TRBJ1-1; 7 nucleotides line up with TRBD1. The CDR3 loop spans 16 amino acids. Germline assignment: CDR1 MNHNY and CDR2 SVGAGI (reference sequence). V shed 6 bases, J shed 2 bases, and the junction held 12 bases outside the gene matches. As DNA, the CDR3 is TGTGCCAGCAGGTATCCTTCGGGACAGTTAAACACTGAAGCTTTCTTT. It codes for CASRYPSGQLNTEAFF.

This clone has a single count. The chain joins TRBV7-6 to TRBJ2-7, with D perhaps TRBD2 (5 bases). CDR3 length equals 11 residues. Trimming shortened V by 5 bases and J by 3 bases, and 5 bases separated the two germline ends. From germline, CDR1 is SGHVS and CDR2 FNYEAQ. The chain's CDR3 is CASSEGYEQYF. In nucleotides, the CDR3 is TGTGCCAGCAGCGAGGGCTACGAGCAGTACTTC.

The chain is built from TRBV7-9 and TRBJ1-4; no clear D. Germline V gives CDR1 SEHNR, CDR2 FQNEAQ (reference sequence). This CDR3 contains 15 residues. Trimming stripped 0 bases from V and 3 bases from J, with 8 bases between. In DNA form, the CDR3 reads TGTGCCAGCAGCTTAGCGGAGGTATCTAATGAAAAACTGTTTTTT. Amino acids: CASSLAEVSNEKLFF.

This chain connects TRBV19 to TRBJ1-1, with D possibly being TRBD1 (5 bases). This CDR3 region has 16 residues. CDR1 LNHDA and CDR2 SQIVND come from the germline V gene (reference sequence). The V gene lost 5 bases and the J gene lost 1 base, with 17 bases spanning the gap. The CDR3 region is CASSLGAGRWNTEAFF. For the CDR3, the DNA is TGTGCCAGTAGTCTTGGGGCAGGGCGTTGGAACACTGAAGCTTTCTTT.

CDR3: CASSQGRDNEQFF. In nucleotides, the CDR3 is TGCGCCAGCAGCCAAGGACGGGACAATGAGCAGTTCTTC. The genes are TRBV4-1 and TRBJ2-1; D is ambiguous. V lost 1 base and J 5 bases, leaving 6 bases between the germline ends. Germline CDR1 reads MGHRA; CDR2 reads YSYEKL. The CDR3 is made up of 13 amino acids.

This chain uses TRBV7-8 with TRBJ1-5, with D possibly TRBD1 on 5 matching bases. V was pared by 1 base and J by 6 bases, with 13 bases between. CDR1 and CDR2 (germline): SGHVS, FQNEAQ. The CDR3 has 15 amino acids. Here the CDR3 reads CASSLGEGPSQPQHF. The DNA of the CDR3 is TGTGCCAGCAGCTTAGGGGAGGGGCCTAGTCAGCCCCAGCATTTT. The full variable domain, its missing parts supplied by reference TRBV7-8 and TRBJ1-5, is GAGVSQSPRYKVAKRGQDVALRCDPISGHVSLFWYQQALGQGPEFLTYFQNEAQLDKSGLPSDRFFAERPEGSVSTLKIQRTQQEDSAVYLCASSLGEGPSQPQHFGDGTRLSIL.

This chain joins TRBV29-1 and TRBJ2-5; TRBD1 agrees at 12 bases. This CDR3 contains 16 residues. From germline, CDR1 is SQVTM and CDR2 ANQGSEA. Germline trimming cut 1 base from V and 6 bases from J; bases unmatched to any gene: 9. The CDR3 loop is CSVEVWGQGALKTQYF. CDR3 DNA: TGCAGCGTTGAAGTTTGGGGACAGGGGGCCCTTAAGACCCAGTACTTC.

This clone is a singleton in its sample. Other DNA sequences from this sample encode an identical CDR3 as well. V is TRBV7-9 and J is TRBJ1-3; possible D gene TRBD1, 5 bases. Germline CDR1 reads SEHNR; CDR2 reads FQNEAQ (reference sequence). V dropped 7 bases and J dropped 3 bases, with 13 bases sitting between them. This CDR3 contains 14 residues. CDR3 sequence: CASNPGSLGNTIYF. DNA of the CDR3: TGTGCCAGCAATCCAGGGTCTCTTGGAAACACCATATATTTT.

The genes are TRBV19 and TRBJ2-3, with D maybe TRBD2 (5 bases). There are 14 residues in the CDR3. V was pared by 5 bases and J by 0 bases, with 9 bases between. In germline, CDR1 is LNHDA, CDR2 SQIVND (reference sequence). CDR3 bases: TGTGCCAGTAGTCCTTGGACTAGCACAGATACGCAGTATTTT. Protein sequence: CASSPWTSTDTQYF.

The chain combines TRBV5-1 with TRBJ2-3; D gene unclear. Germline V gives CDR1 SGHRS, CDR2 YFSETQ. The CDR3 is 13 amino acids. Trimming removed 4 bases from V and 5 bases from J, with 11 bases in between. In DNA form, the CDR3 reads TGCGCCAGCAGCCGCGAAGTCGGAGATACGCAGTATTTT. Protein product: CASSREVGDTQYF.

The chain uses TRBV5-1 and TRBJ1-4; D might be TRBD1 (5 bases). V lost 4 bases and J 8 bases, leaving 15 bases between the germline ends. This CDR3 spans 14 amino acids. The germline gives CDR1 SGHRS, CDR2 YFSETQ. This chain's CDR3 is CASSPWTEGEKLFF. CDR3 sequence (DNA): TGCGCCAGCAGCCCATGGACGGAGGGGGAAAAACTGTTTTTT.

The rearrangement uses TRBV27 and TRBJ1-1; D unclear. This CDR3 contains 14 residues. CDR1 is MNHEY, CDR2 SMNVEV, per germline (reference sequence). The V gene lost 5 bases and the J gene lost 3 bases, with 13 bases spanning the gap. The CDR3 sequence is CASSRTGSDTEAFF. The DNA of the CDR3 is TGTGCCAGCAGTAGGACTGGGTCGGACACTGAAGCTTTCTTT.

The J gene is TRBJ1-5, the V gene TRBV6-5, with 8 bases lining up with TRBD1. Looked up from germline, CDR1 is MNHEY and CDR2 is SVGAGI. J was trimmed by 9 bases and V by 5 bases; bases with no gene match: 9. The CDR3 has 14 residues. The CDR3 DNA reads TGTGCCAGCAGTGCCGGGACAGGCGGCCGGCCCCAGCATTTT. This encodes CASSAGTGGRPQHF.

The V and J genes are TRBV11-2 and TRBJ1-1; D is perhaps TRBD1 (6 bases). V was cut by 6 bases and J by 7 bases, with 12 bases left in between. The CDR3 spans 12 residues. Germline lookup yields CDR1 SGHAT and CDR2 FQNNGV. The CDR3 loop reads CASSPQGIEAFF. CDR3 in DNA: TGTGCCAGCAGTCCTCAGGGGATTGAAGCTTTCTTT.

The V gene is TRBV15, the J gene TRBJ1-1; 8 bases match TRBD1. The ends lost 8 bases at V and 1 base at J; junction bases unmatched: 9. Germline values: CDR1 LNHNV, CDR2 YYDKDF (reference sequence). This CDR3 is built from 15 residues. DNA for the CDR3: TGTGCCACCCAAATTTGGACAGGGAAGAACACTGAAGCTTTCTTT. Its translation is CATQIWTGKNTEAFF. The full variable domain, in which reference TRBV15 and TRBJ1-1 provide the parts outside the CDR3, is DAMVIQNPRYQVTQFGKPVTLSCSQTLNHNVMYWYQQKSSQAPKLLFHYYDKDFNNEADTPDNFQSRRPNTSFCFLDIRSPGLGDTAMYLCATQIWTGKNTEAFFGQGTRLTVV.

J is TRBJ2-1 and V is TRBV16; perhaps TRBD1 as D (8 bases). Germline loops: CDR1 KGHSY, CDR2 FQNENV. V was trimmed by 2 bases and J by 5 bases, leaving 16 bases between them. The CDR3 totals 16 residues. CDR3 loop: CASSQEGGTGHNEQFF. In DNA, the CDR3 is TGTGCCAGCAGCCAAGAGGGGGGGACAGGACACAATGAGCAGTTCTTC.

This clone was recorded once. The chain couples TRBV5-1 to TRBJ2-2; the D gene is possibly TRBD1 (6 bases). Germline V CDR1 and CDR2: SGHRS, YFSETQ. The CDR3 runs to 16 residues. The V end was cut by 5 bases, the J end by 6 bases, with 20 bases between. CDR3 nucleotide sequence: TGCGCCAGCAGAACCACCGGACAGATTGGGGCCGGGGAGCTGTTTTTT. Translated, it gives CASRTTGQIGAGELFF.

The chain employs TRBV5-6 and TRBJ2-1; weak D call: TRBD2 (6 bases). The length of the CDR3 is 16 residues. V was pared by 1 base and J by 0 bases, with 11 bases between. The V gene's germline CDR1 is SGHDT and CDR2 YYEEEE. The CDR3 reads CASSLRSGSSYNEQFF. DNA of the CDR3: TGTGCCAGCAGCTTGAGGTCCGGGAGCTCCTACAATGAGCAGTTCTTC.

The genes are TRBV9 and TRBJ1-1; 7 bases are shared with TRBD1. V shed 0 bases, J shed 2 bases, and the junction held 1 base outside the gene matches. The length of the CDR3 is 14 residues. CDR1 and CDR2 (germline): SGDLS, YYNGEE. Here the CDR3 reads CASSVGQGNTEAFF. The CDR3 DNA follows: TGTGCCAGCAGCGTAGGACAGGGAAACACTGAAGCTTTCTTT. Based on the CDR3 plus reference TRBV9 and TRBJ1-1, the full variable domain is DSGVTQTPKHLITATGQRVTLRCSPRSGDLSVYWYQQSLDQGLQFLIQYYNGEERAKGNILERFSAQQFPDLHSELNLSSLELGDSALYFCASSVGQGNTEAFFGQGTRLTVV.

V usage is TRBV4-3 and J usage is TRBJ1-1; 9 bases agree with TRBD1. After removal of 0 bases from V and 3 bases from J, the junction contained 5 bases not matched to a gene. Germline lookup yields CDR1 LGHNA and CDR2 YSLEER. The CDR3 sequence is 16 residues long. The chain's CDR3 is CASSQDLRQGDTEAFF. The DNA of the CDR3 is TGCGCCAGCAGCCAAGATTTACGACAGGGGGACACTGAAGCTTTCTTT.

The V gene is TRBV30, the J gene TRBJ1-2, with D uncertain. Germline V lookup: CDR1 GTSNPN, CDR2 SVGIG (reference sequence). The CDR3 has 13 residues. V lost 2 bases to trimming and J lost 6 bases, with 13 bases between them. Here the CDR3 reads CAWSPPGLNGYTF. The CDR3 DNA reads as TGTGCCTGGAGTCCACCGGGTTTGAATGGCTACACCTTC.

This chain connects TRBV23-1 to TRBJ2-2; TRBD1 aligns across 10 bases. TRBV23-1 is identified as an open reading frame with a role that is uncertain. Trimming at V came to 2 bases and at J to 1 base, leaving 19 bases not matched to a gene. This CDR3 is 22 amino acids long. CDR3 bases: TGCGCCAGCAGTCAAGGGGGGACAGGGGTCGAGCAACTGGCCGAGAACACCGGGGAGCTGTTTTTT. Its translation: CASSQGGTGVEQLAENTGELFF.

The chain uses TRBV7-9 and TRBJ1-2; a weak D match, TRBD1 (5 bases). V lost 5 bases and J lost 5, with 15 bases in between. The CDR3 spans 14 residues. Germline V CDR1 and CDR2: SEHNR, FQNEAQ (reference sequence). The CDR3: CASSEGAGLYGYTF. The CDR3 DNA reads TGTGCCAGCAGCGAAGGGGCTGGTTTATATGGCTACACCTTC.

The J gene is TRBJ2-7, the V gene TRBV6-6, with unresolved D. This CDR3 comprises 11 residues. CDR1 MNHNY and CDR2 SVGAGI come from the germline V gene (reference sequence). Trimming left V 0 bases short and J 6 bases short, with 3 bases between. This CDR3 reads CASSYSLEQYF. As DNA, the CDR3 is TGTGCCAGCAGTTACTCCCTCGAGCAGTACTTC.